These 29 T cell receptor beta chains came from one sample sequenced in a study of T cell responses to AZD1222 COVID-19 vaccine. Assay used: immunoSEQ multiplex PCR; TCRdb lists only in-frame clones, some missing. This sample has 90,000 or so clones, with roughly 89% found just once. The input for sequencing was peripheral blood, taken 28 days after the second AZD1222 dose. Receptors were obtained from an adult who received the AZD1222 COVID-19 vaccine.

This chain connects TRBV3-1 (or the pseudogene TRBV3-2) to TRBJ1-1; tentatively, D is TRBD1 (6 bases). The CDR3 sequence is 15 residues long. Trimming stripped 6 bases from V and 0 bases from J, with 14 bases between. CDR1 and CDR2 (germline): LGHDT, YNNKEL (reference sequence). CDR3 sequence reads: CASRPKTGMNTEAFF. The CDR3 DNA follows: TGTGCCAGCAGACCCAAGACAGGCATGAACACTGAAGCTTTCTTT.

This chain joins TRBV29-1 and TRBJ2-7, with 8 bases matching TRBD1. Germline assignment: CDR1 SQVTM and CDR2 ANQGSEA. V dropped 7 bases and J dropped 1; count of bases not matched to a gene: 6. The CDR3 is 13 amino acids. CDR3 DNA: TGCAGCGCCCGACAGGGGCCATCCTACGAGCAGTACTTC. It yields the protein CSARQGPSYEQYF.

CDR3 bases: TGTGCCAGCAGCCACCGGCGGAGAGAGGTTGGGACAGTCAATGAAAAACTGTTTTTT. Translation: CASSHRRREVGTVNEKLFF. The chain is built from TRBV6-2 or TRBV6-3 and TRBJ1-4; 7 bases agree with TRBD1. Germline V CDR1 and CDR2: MNHEY, SVGEGT. J was trimmed by 5 bases and V by 6 bases; bases with no gene match: 21. The CDR3 has 19 amino acids.

In regard to this clone: The junction differs from germline at one of its ends, possibly a read error. This chain uses TRBV7-7 with TRBJ2-7; D is uncertain. The CDR3 covers 13 residues. CDR1 and CDR2 from the germline V gene are SSHAT and FNYEAQ (reference sequence). CDR3 amino acids: CASSLSDSYEQYF. DNA of the CDR3: TGTGCTAGCAGCTTGTCGGACTCCTACGAGCAGTACTTC.

The rearrangement joins TRBV5-8 to TRBJ1-5; D not certain. The CDR3 is made up of 15 amino acids. V shed 3 bases and J shed 0 bases, with 10 bases lying between them. CDR1 is SGHTS, CDR2 YDEGEE, per germline. CDR3 bases: TGTGCCAGCAGCTCACACCCTTATAGCAATCAGCCCCAGCATTTT. Amino acid sequence: CASSSHPYSNQPQHF.

The chain uses TRBV27 and TRBJ2-5; D is ambiguous. CDR1 is MNHEY, CDR2 SMNVEV, per germline (reference sequence). V lost 1 base and J 6 bases, leaving 12 bases between the germline ends. The CDR3 runs 14 residues. Here the CDR3 DNA reads TGTGCCAGCAGTTTATTCCCATTGGGGAAGACCCAGTACTTC. Amino acid sequence: CASSLFPLGKTQYF.

J is TRBJ1-5 and V is TRBV6-5, with D perhaps TRBD1 (5 bases). V gave up 6 bases and J gave up 0 bases, with 9 bases separating them. Germline V lookup: CDR1 MNHEY, CDR2 SVGAGI. There are 14 residues in the CDR3. The CDR3 here is CASRPGNSNQPQHF. The CDR3 nucleotides are TGTGCCAGCAGGCCAGGGAATAGCAATCAGCCCCAGCATTTT.

The rearrangement uses TRBV2 and TRBJ2-3; D may be TRBD1 (6 bases). The V gene's germline CDR1 is SNHLY and CDR2 FYNNEI. V lost 1 base, J lost 4 bases, and 12 bases lay in between. This CDR3 region has 15 residues. CDR3 coding DNA: TGTGCCAGCAGTGAAGAGGGCAGGGGTCCAGATACGCAGTATTTT. Its translation: CASSEEGRGPDTQYF.

This chain links TRBV6-2 or TRBV6-3 with TRBJ2-5; 7 positions match TRBD1. Trimming took 6 bases from V and 1 from J; bases not matched to a gene: 5. The length of the CDR3 is 14 residues. Looked up from germline, CDR1 is MNHEY and CDR2 is SVGEGT. The CDR3 spells CASSRTGIQETQYF. CDR3 sequence (DNA): TGTGCCAGCAGCCGGACAGGAATCCAAGAGACCCAGTACTTC.

The chain links TRBV5-6 to TRBJ1-2; 7 bases are a match to TRBD1. Trimming took 4 bases from V and 4 from J; bases not matched to a gene: 7. Per germline, CDR1 SGHDT and CDR2 YYEEEE. The CDR3 has 14 amino acids. The DNA of the CDR3 is TGTGCCAGCAGCCGCCGGGACAGCCCCTATGGCTACACCTTC. Amino acid sequence: CASSRRDSPYGYTF.

The chain employs TRBV19 and TRBJ2-5; D is ambiguous. Germline V gene data show CDR1 as LNHDA and CDR2 as SQIVND (reference sequence). This CDR3 spans 14 amino acids. The V and J ends lost 6 bases and 6 bases respectively, with 17 bases between them. As DNA, the CDR3 is TGTGCCAGTAGCACGGAAGTTTTTGGGAAGACCCAGTACTTC. The encoded protein is CASSTEVFGKTQYF.

The J gene is TRBJ2-7, the V gene TRBV28; weak D call: TRBD1 (6 bases). CDR1 MDHEN and CDR2 SYDVKM come from the germline V gene. The CDR3 extends over 11 amino acids. V lost 6 bases, J lost 11 bases, and 14 bases lay in between. The CDR3: CASSPHQGKYF. In DNA form, the CDR3 reads TGTGCCAGCAGCCCCCATCAGGGGAAGTACTTC.

This clone has just a few counts. The chain links TRBV19 to TRBJ2-3; 10 bases fit TRBD1. Germline V CDR1 and CDR2: LNHDA, SQIVND (reference sequence). This CDR3 region has 16 residues. V was pared by 5 bases and J by 0 bases, with 5 bases of the junction left unmatched. CDR3 sequence (DNA): TGTGCCAGTAGTCCCCGGACAGGGGGTAGCACAGATACGCAGTATTTT. Translated, it gives CASSPRTGGSTDTQYF.

The count of this clone is one. J is TRBJ2-5 and V is TRBV15; weak D call: TRBD2 (5 bases). Deletions cut 0 bases from V and 0 bases from J, with 8 bases between. CDR3 length: 15 residues. The germline CDR1 and CDR2 sequences are LNHNV and YYDKDF (reference sequence). The CDR3 is CATSRDRGYQETQYF. The CDR3 DNA sequence: TGTGCCACCAGCAGAGATCGAGGGTACCAAGAGACCCAGTACTTC.

The CDR3 bases are TGTGCCAGCGCCCAAGGGGCTGCAGATACGCAGTATTTT. It encodes CASAQGAADTQYF. The chain links TRBV2 to TRBJ2-3, with a weak D call TRBD1 (5 bases). V shed 8 bases and J shed 4 bases, with 13 bases lying between them. Germline V gene sequence: CDR1 SNHLY, CDR2 FYNNEI. This CDR3 comprises 13 residues.

This clone has only one observation. This chain connects TRBV4-2 to TRBJ1-5; 8 positions agree with TRBD1. Germline lookup yields CDR1 LGHNA and CDR2 YNFKEQ. The CDR3 runs 16 residues. V shed 1 base and J 0 bases; nucleotides not matched to a gene: 2. CDR3 amino acids: CASSQGTGSSNQPQHF. Written as DNA, the CDR3 is TGTGCCAGCAGCCAAGGGACAGGGTCTAGCAATCAGCCCCAGCATTTT.

V gene TRBV10-3 combines with J gene TRBJ2-7, with D possibly matching TRBD1 (6 bases). Trimming stripped 6 bases from V and 5 bases from J, with 14 bases between. In germline, CDR1 is ENHRY, CDR2 SYGVKD. The CDR3 covers 13 residues. In DNA form, the CDR3 reads TGTGCCATCAGGACCAACAGGGATAACGAGCAGTACTTC. Translating gives CAIRTNRDNEQYF.

J is TRBJ1-4 and V is TRBV5-1, with 7 bases that match TRBD1. The germline CDR1 and CDR2 sequences are SGHRS and YFSETQ. The CDR3 sequence is 15 residues long. With 0 bases clipped from V and 3 bases from J, the junction kept 2 bases outside the gene matches. DNA for the CDR3: TGCGCCAGCAGCTTGGCCGGGACAGCTAATGAAAAACTGTTTTTT. Protein sequence: CASSLAGTANEKLFF.

The gene calls are TRBV2 and TRBJ1-5, with TRBD1 identical over 11 bases. The CDR3 length is 14 residues. V lost 6 bases and J lost 6; bases outside the gene matches: 4. Germline V lookup: CDR1 SNHLY, CDR2 FYNNEI. In nucleotides, the CDR3 is TGTGCCAGCAGACCAGGACAGGGGGCTCAGCCCCAGCATTTT. Its protein is CASRPGQGAQPQHF.

The V call is TRBV5-1, the J call TRBJ2-2; 8 nucleotides match TRBD1. From germline, CDR1 is SGHRS and CDR2 YFSETQ. V lost 0 bases to trimming and J lost 1 base; unmatched junction nucleotides: 11. The CDR3 has 19 amino acids. CDR3: CASSLAPTGQGGNTGELFF. The CDR3 DNA is TGCGCCAGCAGCTTGGCGCCGACAGGACAGGGCGGGAACACCGGGGAGCTGTTTTTT.

This sequence joins TRBV7-3 and TRBJ1-2, with 10 bases matching TRBD1. CDR1 SGHTA and CDR2 FQGTGA come from the germline V gene. This CDR3 has 17 residues. Losses at the gene ends were 5 bases for V and 3 bases for J; bases not matched to a gene: 12. CDR3 region: CASSQVPETGGDYGYTF. The CDR3 coding sequence is TGTGCCAGCAGCCAGGTCCCAGAGACAGGGGGCGACTATGGCTACACCTTC.

This clone is a singleton in its sample. This chain joins TRBV7-9 and TRBJ1-1; D unclear. The V end was cut by 5 bases, the J end by 0 bases, with 7 bases between. Germline CDR1 is SEHNR and CDR2 is FQNEAQ (reference sequence). CDR3 size: 13 residues. CDR3 amino acids: CASSPALNTEAFF. DNA for the CDR3: TGTGCCAGCAGCCCCGCGCTGAACACTGAAGCTTTCTTT.

The J gene is TRBJ2-7, the V gene TRBV2, with 13 bases fitting TRBD2. CDR3 length: 15 amino acids. V was clipped by 7 bases and J by 6 bases; unmatched bases: 9. In germline, CDR1 is SNHLY, CDR2 FYNNEI. The CDR3 sequence: CASTGTTSGGGEQYV. The CDR3, as DNA: TGTGCCAGCACCGGAACTACTAGCGGGGGGGGCGAGCAGTACGTC.

The V and J genes are TRBV6-2 or TRBV6-3 and TRBJ2-2, with D uncertain. There are 15 residues in the CDR3. Germline loops: CDR1 MNHEY, CDR2 SVGEGT. V gave up 2 bases and J gave up 1 base, with 8 bases separating them. The CDR3 is CASSYLSQNTGELFF. Written as DNA, the CDR3 is TGTGCCAGCAGTTACCTAAGCCAGAACACCGGGGAGCTGTTTTTT.

J is TRBJ1-1 and V is TRBV6-5; 10 nucleotides agree with TRBD1. V lost 6 bases, J lost 1 base, and 5 bases stayed unmatched. The CDR3 runs 15 residues. Germline loops: CDR1 MNHEY, CDR2 SVGAGI. CDR3 sequence: CASSPRDRGNTEAFF. The CDR3 DNA sequence: TGTGCCAGCAGCCCACGGGACAGGGGGAACACTGAAGCTTTCTTT.

This clone was counted a few times. V gene TRBV12-2 combines with J gene TRBJ2-1; the tabulated D call, TRBD2, remains unverified against the DNA. TRBV12-2 represents a pseudogene. This CDR3 region has 16 residues. CDR3 protein: CASRPRGGAPYNEQFF. Written as DNA, the CDR3 is TGTGCAAGTCGCCCAAGGGGGGGGGCCCCCTACAATGAGCAGTTCTTC.

The V and J genes are TRBV7-9 and TRBJ1-2; D unclear. The CDR3 loop spans 11 amino acids. Germline V gene lookup returns CDR1 SEHNR and CDR2 FQNEAQ (reference sequence). Trimming pared 5 bases from V and 4 bases from J, leaving 5 bases between. The CDR3 loop reads CASSRAYGYTF. In DNA, the CDR3 is TGTGCCAGCAGCCGTGCCTATGGCTACACCTTC. Using reference TRBV7-9 and TRBJ1-2 for the parts outside the CDR3, the full variable domain is DTGVSQNPRHKITKRGQNVTFRCDPISEHNRLYWYRQTLGQGPEFLTYFQNEAQLEKSRLLSDRFSAERPKGSFSTLEIQRTEQGDSAMYLCASSRAYGYTFGSGTRLTVV.

V and J are TRBV12-3 or TRBV12-4 and TRBJ1-1; the D is unclear. V was trimmed by 4 bases and J by 0 bases, leaving 6 bases between them. This CDR3 is built from 13 residues. The chain's CDR3 is CASSSMVNTEAFF. The CDR3 DNA is TGTGCCAGCAGTTCCATGGTGAACACTGAAGCTTTCTTT.

The rearrangement links TRBV3-1 (or the pseudogene TRBV3-2) to TRBJ1-2; 9 nucleotides match TRBD1. The ends lost 4 bases at V and 4 bases at J; junction bases unmatched: 10. Germline CDR1 and CDR2: LGHDT and YNNKEL (reference sequence). The CDR3 runs 16 residues. CDR3 DNA: TGTGCCAGCAGCCCCGGACAGGGGACTCTGGGCTATGGCTACACCTTC. The encoded protein is CASSPGQGTLGYGYTF.